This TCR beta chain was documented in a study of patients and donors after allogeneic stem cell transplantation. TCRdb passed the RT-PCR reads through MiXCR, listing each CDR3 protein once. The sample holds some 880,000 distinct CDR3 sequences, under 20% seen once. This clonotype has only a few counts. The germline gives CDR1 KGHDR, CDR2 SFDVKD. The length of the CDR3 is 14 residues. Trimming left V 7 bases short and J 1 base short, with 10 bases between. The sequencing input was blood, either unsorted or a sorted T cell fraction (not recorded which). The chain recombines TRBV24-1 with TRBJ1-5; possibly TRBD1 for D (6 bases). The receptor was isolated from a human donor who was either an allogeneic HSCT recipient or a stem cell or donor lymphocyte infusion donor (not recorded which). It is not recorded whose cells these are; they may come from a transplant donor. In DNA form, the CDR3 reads TGTGCCACCAGCTCTACAGGGAGCAATCAGCCCCAGCATTTT. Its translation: CATSSTGSNQPQHF.